The 24 T cell receptor beta chains below all came from one sample that was sequenced in a study of vaccination and CD4 T cells after COVID-19. Sequencing of DNA taken from cultured CD4+ T cells relied on the Oncomine TCR Beta short-read assay. It was cultured CD4+ T cells from which genomic DNA was extracted. Using its own MiXCR run on the PCR reads, TCRdb lists one record per CDR3 protein. The sample has about 6,300 distinct CDR3 sequences; around 34% are singletons. These TCRs are of unknown antigen specificity. This sample's treatment: approximately nine-day PBMC culture with coronavirus spike peptide pools or control peptides (ViraFEST assay). One should note that the unexposed donor's CD4+ T cells were collected before the COVID-19 pandemic (2011-2018). Sequenced material: CD4+ T cells from blood, cultured in vitro. The receptors were sampled from a human donor in good health.

The chain employs TRBV20-1 and TRBJ1-5; unclear D gene. The CDR3 covers 14 residues. CDR1 is DFQATT and CDR2 is SNEGSKA in the germline V gene (reference sequence). Trimming shortened V by 7 bases and J by 0 bases, and 13 bases separated the two germline ends. CDR3 DNA: TGCAGTGTAACCGGCGACTATAGCAATCAGCCCCAGCATTTT. Protein product: CSVTGDYSNQPQHF.

J is TRBJ1-6 and V is TRBV2, with D unresolved. The CDR3 sequence is 14 residues long. Trimming pared 6 bases from V and 0 bases from J, leaving 6 bases between. Germline V gives CDR1 SNHLY, CDR2 FYNNEI. CDR3 residues: CASSIDSYNSPLHF. CDR3 coding DNA: TGTGCCAGCAGCATCGACTCCTATAATTCACCCCTCCACTTT.

This clonotype was counted a few times. The J gene is TRBJ1-2, the V gene TRBV6-2 or TRBV6-3, with D maybe TRBD1 (6 bases). The germline V gene has CDR1 MNHEY and CDR2 SVGEGT. This CDR3 comprises 13 residues. V was trimmed by 6 bases and J by 7 bases, leaving 15 bases between them. CDR3: CASRLTGSPGYTF. The CDR3 DNA reads TGTGCCAGCAGACTCACAGGGTCCCCTGGCTACACCTTC.

Judged by abundance, this clonotype is medium-sized. The chain is built from TRBV7-3 and TRBJ1-2; 7 nucleotides line up with TRBD1. The V gene end was trimmed by 0 bases and the J gene end by 6 bases; junction bases not matched to a gene: 1. The CDR3 length is 13 residues. Germline assignment: CDR1 SGHTA and CDR2 FQGTGA. The CDR3 nucleotides are TGTGCCAGCAGCTTAACACAGGGGAATGGCTACACCTTC. Translation gives CASSLTQGNGYTF.

The gene calls are TRBV11-2 and TRBJ2-2, with unresolved D. V shed 3 bases and J shed 6 bases, with 11 bases lying between them. This CDR3 is built from 14 residues. From germline, CDR1 is SGHAT and CDR2 FQNNGV. The CDR3 DNA is TGTGCCAGCAGCTTGGGTAATTCGGCCGGGGAGCTGTTTTTT. This encodes CASSLGNSAGELFF.

The gene calls are TRBV5-1 and TRBJ2-5; D call uncertain. Trimming removed 0 bases from V and 2 bases from J, with 5 bases in between. There are 13 residues in the CDR3. The germline CDR1 and CDR2 sequences are SGHRS and YFSETQ. CDR3 region: CASSLGVQETQYF. The CDR3 nucleotides are TGCGCCAGCAGCTTGGGTGTACAAGAGACCCAGTACTTC.

This clonotype was seen only a few times. The gene calls are TRBV27 and TRBJ1-5; the match to TRBD1 covers 9 bases. CDR3 length: 17 amino acids. V dropped 6 bases and J dropped 4; count of bases not matched to a gene: 13. The germline V gene has CDR1 MNHEY and CDR2 SMNVEV (reference sequence). The CDR3 reads CASRADSGTGNNQPQHF. In DNA form, the CDR3 reads TGTGCCAGCAGAGCAGACTCCGGGACAGGGAATAATCAGCCCCAGCATTTT.

This clonotype is categorized as medium-sized. V gene TRBV27 combines with J gene TRBJ1-2; D is uncertain. Germline assignment: CDR1 MNHEY and CDR2 SMNVEV (reference sequence). The CDR3 loop spans 14 amino acids. V dropped 2 bases and J dropped 2 bases, with 9 bases sitting between them. CDR3: CASSLKPYNYGYTF. Written as DNA, the CDR3 is TGTGCCAGCAGTTTAAAACCCTACAACTATGGCTACACCTTC.

The chain joins TRBV20-1 to TRBJ2-7; D is possibly TRBD1 or TRBD2 (5 bases each). Trimming shortened V by 4 bases and J by 0 bases, and 13 bases separated the two germline ends. Germline CDR1 DFQATT, CDR2 SNEGSKA (reference sequence). The CDR3 is 14 amino acids. The CDR3: CSATWDPSSYEQYF. CDR3 coding DNA: TGCAGTGCTACGTGGGACCCGAGCTCCTACGAGCAGTACTTC.

CDR3: CAISEGLGAGTEAFF. CDR3 sequence (DNA): TGTGCCATCAGTGAAGGATTAGGGGCAGGCACTGAAGCTTTCTTT. The V call is TRBV10-3, the J call TRBJ1-1, with a weak D call TRBD1 (5 bases). Per germline, CDR1 ENHRY and CDR2 SYGVKD. This CDR3 is built from 15 residues. V was clipped by 3 bases and J by 4 bases, with 15 bases between them.

Comments on this clonotype: Its ends do not fully match the called genes, so a read error is possible. The V and J genes are TRBV20-1 and TRBJ2-1, with TRBD2 matching over 8 bases. The V gene's germline CDR1 is DFQATT and CDR2 SNEGSKA (reference sequence). The CDR3 is 13 residues long. This CDR3 reads CSASRREEVEQLF. In nucleotides, the CDR3 is TGCAGTGCTAGTCGGCGGGAGGAGGTTGAGCAGCTCTTC.

The gene calls are TRBV7-9 and TRBJ2-5, with 7 positions matching TRBD2. CDR3 length: 12 amino acids. From germline, CDR1 is SEHNR and CDR2 FQNEAQ (reference sequence). Germline trimming cut 3 bases from V and 12 bases from J; bases unmatched to any gene: 7. CDR3 protein: CASSFNRGGKYF. The DNA for the CDR3 is TGTGCCAGCAGCTTCAATCGCGGGGGAAAGTACTTC.

This clonotype has more than one count but fewer than ten. DNA of the CDR3: TGTGCCAGCAGTTACGACACGAGCTCCTATAATTCACCCCTCCACTTT. Protein: CASSYDTSSYNSPLHF. This chain joins TRBV6-2 or TRBV6-3 and TRBJ1-6; D unclear. V dropped 2 bases and J dropped 0 bases, with 8 bases sitting between them. The germline V gene has CDR1 MNHEY and CDR2 SVGEGT. The CDR3 totals 16 residues.

This clonotype was seen a handful of times. This chain connects TRBV15 to TRBJ1-1; tentatively, D is TRBD1 (5 bases). The CDR3 has 14 amino acids. Trimming removed 3 bases from V and 4 bases from J, with 12 bases in between. Germline V lookup: CDR1 LNHNV, CDR2 YYDKDF (reference sequence). The CDR3 region is CATSRTKGITEAFF. The CDR3 DNA is TGTGCCACCAGCAGGACGAAGGGGATCACTGAAGCTTTCTTT.

The chain uses TRBV7-8 and TRBJ2-1; possibly TRBD1 or TRBD2 for D (5 bases each). V shed 1 base and J shed 6 bases, with 10 bases lying between them. The germline CDR1 and CDR2 sequences are SGHVS and FQNEAQ. The CDR3 has 14 amino acids. CDR3 sequence: CASSLVSGRNEQFF. CDR3 coding DNA: TGTGCCAGCAGCTTAGTATCGGGGCGCAATGAGCAGTTCTTC.

This clonotype was observed a handful of times. The chain has TRBV20-1 and TRBJ1-2; 10 bases fit TRBD1. The CDR3 extends over 13 amino acids. The V gene end was trimmed by 3 bases and the J gene end by 8 bases; junction bases not matched to a gene: 6. Germline CDR1 DFQATT, CDR2 SNEGSKA (reference sequence). CDR3 sequence reads: CSAREGQGKGYTF. CDR3 bases: TGCAGTGCTAGGGAGGGACAGGGGAAAGGCTACACCTTC.

This clonotype was seen only a few times. This chain joins TRBV29-1 and TRBJ2-1; D is possibly TRBD1 (5 bases). Germline CDR1 SQVTM, CDR2 ANQGSEA. This CDR3 has 14 amino acids. The germline V and J ends were trimmed by 6 bases and 5 bases, with 17 bases remaining between them. The chain's CDR3 is CSVPRGDYNNEQFF. CDR3 coding DNA: TGCAGCGTCCCTAGGGGCGATTACAACAATGAGCAGTTCTTC.

The V call is TRBV4-2, the J call TRBJ2-7; possibly TRBD1 or TRBD2 for D (5 bases each). CDR3 length equals 17 residues. Trimming took 2 bases from V and 5 from J, leaving 22 bases between them. Per germline, CDR1 LGHNA and CDR2 YNFKEQ. In DNA, the CDR3 is TGTGCCAGCAGCCAACCCAAAACCGGGACCGCCCTGGACGAGCAGTACTTC. Amino acids: CASSQPKTGTALDEQYF.

This clonotype was found a few times. The genes are TRBV6-2 or TRBV6-3 and TRBJ2-1, with TRBD2 as a possible D gene (6 bases). Germline V gene sequence: CDR1 MNHEY, CDR2 SVGEGT. The CDR3 totals 15 residues. V was shortened by 3 bases and J by 6 bases, with 15 bases between the two germline ends. CDR3 sequence: CASSYFGVGGNEQFF. DNA of the CDR3: TGTGCCAGCAGTTATTTCGGGGTGGGGGGCAATGAGCAGTTCTTC.

The sample holds one count of this clonotype. This rearrangement joins TRBV19 to TRBJ1-2; D perhaps matches TRBD1 (5 bases). The CDR3 covers 14 residues. V gave up 6 bases and J gave up 10 bases, with 21 bases separating them. Germline V gene data show CDR1 as LNHDA and CDR2 as SQIVND (reference sequence). CDR3 sequence reads: CASSETTEPRFYTF. The DNA for the CDR3 is TGTGCCAGTAGCGAAACGACAGAGCCTCGCTTCTACACCTTC.

V usage is TRBV20-1 and J usage is TRBJ1-2, with unresolved D. This CDR3 contains 14 residues. From germline, CDR1 is DFQATT and CDR2 SNEGSKA (reference sequence). V was pared by 0 bases and J by 8 bases, with 16 bases between. DNA for the CDR3: TGCAGTGCTAGAGAACCCGACCCCACGGAAGGCTACACCTTC. This translates into CSAREPDPTEGYTF.

The V and J genes are TRBV20-1 and TRBJ2-3, with 7 positions matching TRBD1. This CDR3 has 13 residues. Trimming cost V 5 bases and J 5 bases; bases outside gene matches: 7. The germline V gene has CDR1 DFQATT and CDR2 SNEGSKA (reference sequence). This chain's CDR3 is CSAHHTGEDTQYF. In nucleotides, the CDR3 is TGCAGTGCTCACCACACAGGGGAAGATACGCAGTATTTT.

This chain joins TRBV6-2 or TRBV6-3 and TRBJ2-1; 10 nucleotides line up with TRBD2. Germline trimming cut 6 bases from V and 7 bases from J; bases unmatched to any gene: 18. The CDR3 extends over 18 amino acids. The germline V gene has CDR1 MNHEY and CDR2 SVGEGT. In DNA, the CDR3 is TGTGCCAGCAGCTTCGACAGGGTAGTAGGACTAGCGGAAAATGAGCAGTTCTTC. It codes for CASSFDRVVGLAENEQFF.

The CDR3 sequence: CSAPAGGRETQYF. CDR3 nucleotide sequence: TGCAGTGCTCCAGCGGGAGGGCGAGAGACCCAGTACTTC. The chain carries TRBV20-1 and TRBJ2-5; 10 bases align to TRBD2. From germline, CDR1 is DFQATT and CDR2 SNEGSKA (reference sequence). Germline trimming cut 5 bases from V and 4 bases from J; bases unmatched to any gene: 4. The CDR3 is made up of 13 amino acids.